The source of this TCR beta chain is a study of blood T cell repertoires in COVID-19. Sequenced by immunoSEQ multiplex PCR; TCRdb stores in-frame clones only, minus some. This table has 190,000 or so clones, 80% to 90% appearing once. Germline loops: CDR1 LGHNA, CDR2 YNFKEQ. V dropped 5 bases and J dropped 2; count of bases not matched to a gene: 7. The CDR3 runs 15 residues. Sequencing input: PBMCs or T cells enriched from blood (not recorded which). The chain joins TRBV4-2 to TRBJ2-5; 8 bases are a match to TRBD2. The source of this sequence is a woman in her 30s who had been exposed to COVID-19. CDR3 residues: CASSSGLAEQETQYF. The CDR3, as DNA: TGTGCCAGCAGCTCTGGACTAGCAGAACAAGAGACCCAGTACTTC.